Described below is a single TCR beta chain sequence and its context. The data were obtained in a study of blood T cell repertoires in COVID-19. Study overall: COVID-19 samples, acute and convalescent, were from the United States, Italy and Spain. T cells, B-cell-depleted T cells, or PBMCs supplied cDNA or gDNA.

In the original processing: Estimation of nucleated cell counts relied on the amplification of reference gene primers. Sequenced by immunoSEQ multiplex PCR; TCRdb stores in-frame clones only, minus some. D and trimming come from the DNA, and the V and J calls and clone size come from that table. The top ten clones hold approximately 17% of a sample with around 150,000 clones, approximately 80% of them seen once. Sequences were obtained from peripheral blood. This TCR came from a man aged 50-59 years with acute or convalescent COVID-19.

CDR3 protein: CASSKEEGLAGGRNTGELFF. The CDR3 coding sequence is TGTGCCAGCAGCAAAGAGGAGGGGCTAGCGGGGGGCCGGAACACCGGGGAGCTGTTTTTT. V gene TRBV21-1 combines with J gene TRBJ2-2; the table names TRBD2, a call not compared with the DNA. TRBV21-1 is shown as a pseudogene. There are 20 residues in the CDR3.